The T cell receptor (beta chain) under discussion was sequenced for a study of blood T cell repertoires in COVID-19 (TCRdb year 2020). About the study as a whole: The collaborator samples originated in the United States, Italy and Spain and spanned the acute and convalescent phases of COVID-19. The prospective study material was composed of cDNA or gDNA derived from T cells, B-cell-depleted T cells, or PBMCs. Deeply sampled blood TCRbeta repertoires from subjects exposed to, actively infected with, or recovered from COVID-19 were included in the dataset. The repertoires were released in a freely available public database intended as a resource for research on the immune response to SARS-CoV-2. The samples were drawn from two sources: the first 160 participants of the ongoing ImmuneRACE study, and fewer than 1,500 subjects contributed by 6 global collaborators. The sample metadata nearly always contained a de-identified subject ID, COVID-19 status, age in years and sex. HLA class I and class II types, where available, came from metadata supplied by the sample provider rather than from assay-based typing.

Broader findings and caveats from the paper: How much clinical and demographic metadata was included differed by source and by participant, and the metadata was provided uncurated.

In the case of this clone: Its antigen specificity is not known. No quality values exist for individual bases; no much larger clone is one base distant.

TCRbeta CDR3 regions were amplified from genomic DNA by means of the immunoSEQ Assay, a bias-controlled multiplex PCR. In the paper's pipeline: The number of nucleated cells in each sample was estimated from the amplification of reference gene primers within the assay. To quantify the absolute abundance of each unique TCRbeta CDR3 rearrangement, sequence reads were collapsed and filtered. For each sample, productive Simpson clonality was calculated as the square root of Simpson's diversity index across productive rearrangements. Drawn from immuneACCESS, this table holds only the in-frame rearrangements with V and J called that TCRdb kept. Clones are partly lost; checked studies trace under half to an unresolved V gene and leave the rest unexplained. V and J calls and clone size are copied from that table; D and trimming were computed from the DNA. For this sample there are around 280,000 clones; roughly 89% appear just once. Approximately 1.5% of the sample rests with the top ten.

In the prospective study, participants were roughly 18 to 95 years old, resided in under 30 geographic areas of the United States, and were enrolled through a virtual design. To assign participants to cohorts, the prospective study relied on clinical history that participants themselves reported in a screening survey and a study questionnaire. ImmuneRACE Cohort 3 recovered participants were defined by two consecutive negative NP/OP PCR tests, healthcare professional clearance, or symptom resolution. In the prospective study, mobile phlebotomists collected whole blood, serum and a nasopharyngeal or oropharyngeal swab from each participant. Additional blood draws and questionnaires over a 2-month period could optionally be provided by prospective study participants. Prospective study blood samples were shipped either frozen or at room temperature before DNA extraction. Spanning cysteine to phenylalanine, the CDR3 consists of 15 amino acids. The only DNA kept is the CDR3, 45 bases in frame from the first base. CDR1 and CDR2, looked up from the germline V gene (reference sequence), are SEHNR and FQNEAQ. At the junction V is shortened by 3 bases and J by 0 bases, with 11 bases in between.

This receptor was identified in a woman aged 40 to 50 who had recovered from COVID-19. Material: PBMCs or T cells enriched from blood (not recorded which). The V and J genes are TRBV7-9 and TRBJ1-1, with the D gene call left open. The CDR3 region reads CASSFSTVMNTEAFF. The nucleotide sequence reads TGTGCCAGCAGCTTTTCCACAGTTATGAACACTGAAGCTTTCTTT.